The clone carrying this T cell receptor beta chain was recorded many times. Its specificity is unknown. V gave up 5 bases and J gave up 2 bases; unmatched junction bases: 6. The germline gives CDR1 SGHAT, CDR2 FQNNGV. The length of the CDR3 is 15 residues. The sample originates from a study of T cells in Graves' hyperthyroidism and ophthalmopathy. Turning to the study itself: At initial diagnosis, before any treatment had begun, peripheral blood was obtained.

General study findings and limits: Blood also showed most of the thyroid clonotypes that were expanded above 0.001. Ophthalmopathy and stable hyperthyroidism were separated by a 13 V-J model.

TCR beta CDR3 regions were amplified from RNA. Using the HTBI primer set, a first-round RT-PCR was run on the TCR CDR3. TCRdb analysed the multiplex PCR reads with MiXCR anew, one entry per CDR3 protein. Of 350,000 to 400,000 distinct CDR3 sequences listed, approximately 19% were seen once; the top ten hold 3.7%. The sequence was collected from a woman younger than 30 with Graves' hyperthyroidism. The sequencing sample was made of blood. The genes are TRBV11-2 and TRBJ2-7, with 10 bases aligning to TRBD2. The CDR3 region is CASSLTSGLTYEQYF. As DNA, the CDR3 is TGTGCCAGCAGCCTGACTAGCGGGCTTACCTACGAGCAGTACTTC. Using reference TRBV11-2 and TRBJ2-7 for the parts outside the CDR3, the full variable domain is EAGVAQSPRYKIIEKRQSVAFWCNPISGHATLYWYQQILGQGPKLLIQFQNNGVVDDSQLPKDRFSAERLKGVDSTLKIQPAKLEDSAVYLCASSLTSGLTYEQYFGPGTRLTVT.